This passage covers 21 T cell receptor beta chains from one sample sequenced in a study of blood T cell repertoires in COVID-19. Measured with immunoSEQ multiplex PCR; TCRdb has only the in-frame clones, and not every one. The sample lists about 70,000 clones; roughly 84% were seen once. Sequenced input: peripheral blood. The receptors stem from a young woman with acute or convalescent COVID-19.

This chain joins TRBV28 and TRBJ1-2; no clear D. The CDR3 length is 14 residues. Germline V lookup: CDR1 MDHEN, CDR2 SYDVKM. Trimming removed 4 bases from V and 4 bases from J, with 13 bases in between. The CDR3 here is CASSSWARGYGYTF. Written as DNA, the CDR3 is TGTGCCAGCAGTTCATGGGCCCGGGGCTATGGCTACACCTTC.

This clone was detected only once. CDR3 DNA sequence: TGCGCCAGCAGGGGCGGGTCGGTCACAGATACGCAGTATTTT. It translates to CASRGGSVTDTQYF. The chain is built from TRBV5-1 and TRBJ2-3; possible D gene TRBD2, 5 bases. CDR1 is SGHRS, CDR2 YFSETQ, per germline. With 5 bases removed from V and 2 bases from J, the gap between germline ends came to 12 bases. The CDR3 runs to 14 residues.

This chain joins TRBV6-6 and TRBJ1-1; D is perhaps TRBD1 (5 bases). V dropped 0 bases and J dropped 5 bases, with 13 bases sitting between them. Germline V gives CDR1 MNHNY, CDR2 SVGAGI (reference sequence). The CDR3 length is 15 residues. CDR3 protein: CASSYSNSGRTEAFF. DNA for the CDR3: TGTGCCAGCAGTTACTCGAACTCAGGGCGGACTGAAGCTTTCTTT.

V is TRBV13 and J is TRBJ2-5; D is ambiguous. This CDR3 has 13 amino acids. CDR1 is PRHDT, CDR2 FYEKMQ, per germline (reference sequence). The V end lost 1 base, the J end lost 5 bases, and 8 bases lay between the germline ends. As DNA, the CDR3 is TGTGCCAGCAGCTTAGTGGGCCGGGAGACCCAGTACTTC. It codes for CASSLVGRETQYF.

The chain couples TRBV29-1 to TRBJ1-1; weak D call: TRBD1 (6 bases). V was pared by 2 bases and J by 1 base, with 8 bases between. Germline V gene lookup returns CDR1 SQVTM and CDR2 ANQGSEA. This CDR3 is 13 amino acids long. CDR3: CSVELTGNTEAFF. The DNA for the CDR3 is TGCAGCGTTGAATTGACAGGGAACACTGAAGCTTTCTTT.

The chain recombines TRBV7-9 with TRBJ2-3; D unresolved. The CDR3 spans 14 residues. Germline V gene data show CDR1 as SEHNR and CDR2 as FQNEAQ (reference sequence). V was shortened by 2 bases and J by 2 bases, with 8 bases between the two germline ends. This chain's CDR3 is CASSLSQDTDTQYF. CDR3 nucleotide sequence: TGTGCCAGCAGCTTATCCCAGGACACAGATACGCAGTATTTT.

This rearrangement joins TRBV4-1 to TRBJ2-5, with 13 bases aligning to TRBD2. CDR1 and CDR2 from the germline V gene are MGHRA and YSYEKL. The CDR3 has 19 amino acids. V lost 0 bases and J lost 5; bases outside the gene matches: 12. The CDR3 region is CASSQDHGLAGAALETQYF. The CDR3 DNA reads TGCGCCAGCAGCCAAGATCACGGACTAGCGGGGGCGGCCCTGGAGACCCAGTACTTC.

The chain is built from TRBV4-3 and TRBJ2-1; TRBD2 matches 15 bases. The CDR3 loop spans 17 amino acids. From germline, CDR1 is LGHNA and CDR2 YSLEER. Losses at the gene ends were 0 bases for V and 12 bases for J; bases not matched to a gene: 9. CDR3 amino acids: CASSQDRGLAGGGSQFF. CDR3 sequence (DNA): TGCGCCAGCAGCCAAGATAGAGGACTAGCGGGAGGGGGATCGCAGTTCTTC.

The chain joins TRBV28 to TRBJ2-5, with 10 nucleotides matching TRBD1. The CDR3 totals 15 residues. Looked up from germline, CDR1 is MDHEN and CDR2 is SYDVKM. J gave up 5 bases and V 5 bases, and 8 bases lay outside the gene matches. The CDR3 loop reads CASSAPGTGAETQYF. Here the CDR3 DNA reads TGTGCCAGCAGTGCCCCCGGGACAGGGGCGGAGACCCAGTACTTC.

V is TRBV10-1 and J is TRBJ1-1, with a possible D match to TRBD1 (5 bases). The CDR3 sequence is 13 residues long. Germline CDR1 reads WNHNN; CDR2 reads SYGVQD (reference sequence). Trimming removed 0 bases from V and 4 bases from J, with 6 bases in between. The CDR3 DNA follows: TGCGCCAGCAGTGAGTCGGGGGGCACTGAAGCTTTCTTT. It is translated as CASSESGGTEAFF.

V and J are TRBV3-1 (or the pseudogene TRBV3-2) and TRBJ2-3, with D perhaps matching TRBD2 (6 bases). V was clipped by 4 bases and J by 0 bases, with 11 bases between them. The CDR3 has 15 amino acids. Germline CDR1 LGHDT, CDR2 YNNKEL (reference sequence). In DNA, the CDR3 is TGTGCCAGCAGCCCAACCGGGACTAGCACAGATACGCAGTATTTT. It specifies CASSPTGTSTDTQYF.

V is TRBV11-2 and J is TRBJ2-1; TRBD1 might be the D (7 bases). The germline CDR1 and CDR2 sequences are SGHAT and FQNNGV. V was trimmed by 4 bases and J by 4 bases, leaving 11 bases between them. The CDR3 is 14 residues long. DNA for the CDR3: TGTGCCAGCAGCTCCAGGGGGGTTTACAATGAGCAGTTCTTC. Its protein is CASSSRGVYNEQFF. The full variable domain, with the rest looked up from reference TRBV11-2 and TRBJ2-1, is EAGVAQSPRYKIIEKRQSVAFWCNPISGHATLYWYQQILGQGPKLLIQFQNNGVVDDSQLPKDRFSAERLKGVDSTLKIQPAKLEDSAVYLCASSSRGVYNEQFFGPGTRLTVL.

V and J are TRBV5-6 and TRBJ2-5; the D is unclear. The CDR3 consists of 15 residues. Germline CDR1 is SGHDT and CDR2 is YYEEEE. V lost 1 base to trimming and J lost 0 bases, with 10 bases between them. CDR3 region: CASSLIAQYQETQYF. DNA of the CDR3: TGTGCCAGCAGCTTGATCGCCCAGTACCAAGAGACCCAGTACTTC.

This clone was found a few times. The rearrangement uses TRBV2 and TRBJ2-2; 7 positions agree with TRBD1. The V gene's germline CDR1 is SNHLY and CDR2 FYNNEI. Trimming cost V 4 bases and J 1 base; bases outside gene matches: 3. The CDR3 loop spans 15 amino acids. CDR3 region: CASSANRGNTGELFF. In nucleotides, the CDR3 is TGTGCCAGCAGTGCTAACAGGGGGAACACCGGGGAGCTGTTTTTT.

Concerning this clone itself: This may arise from a read error, as a much more abundant clone is one base away. The chain is built from TRBV28 and TRBJ2-3; 8 bases are shared with TRBD2. This CDR3 contains 14 residues. In germline, CDR1 is MDHEN, CDR2 SYDVKM. Unmatched junction bases numbered 10, after V lost 10 bases and J lost 4 bases. CDR3 sequence: CATGGAGRADTQYF. CDR3 DNA: TGTGCCACGGGGGGGGCGGGGCGGGCAGATACGCAGTATTTT. Full variable domain (missing parts from reference TRBV28 and TRBJ2-3): DVKVTQSSRYLVKRTGEKVFLECVQDMDHENMFWYRQDPGLGLRLIYFSYDVKMKEKGDIPEGYSVSREKKERFSLILESASTNQTSMYLCATGGAGRADTQYFGPGTRLTVL.

The chain joins TRBV4-3 to TRBJ2-2; 11 bases align to TRBD2. The CDR3 runs to 17 residues. The V and J ends lost 4 bases and 4 bases, in that order; junction bases with no gene match: 8. Germline CDR1 reads LGHNA; CDR2 reads YSLEER. In DNA, the CDR3 is TGCGCCAGCAGCCGAGTAACTAGCGGGAGAGGCACCGGGGAGCTGTTTTTT. This translates into CASSRVTSGRGTGELFF.

This chain connects TRBV20-1 to TRBJ2-7, with 11 nucleotides matching TRBD2. This CDR3 has 15 residues. CDR1 is DFQATT, CDR2 SNEGSKA, per germline (reference sequence). V gave up 3 bases and J gave up 2 bases; unmatched junction bases: 6. CDR3 protein: CSASSGTSGTYEQYF. The DNA of the CDR3 is TGCAGTGCTAGTAGCGGGACTAGCGGAACCTACGAGCAGTACTTC.

J is TRBJ2-2 and V is TRBV19; a weak D match, TRBD2 (5 bases). CDR1 LNHDA and CDR2 SQIVND come from the germline V gene (reference sequence). V was shortened by 5 bases and J by 4 bases, with 8 bases between the two germline ends. CDR3 length: 13 amino acids. As DNA, the CDR3 is TGTGCCAGTAGTTTTGGACTCACCGGGGAGCTGTTTTTT. It is translated as CASSFGLTGELFF.

The CDR3 DNA reads TGTGCCAGCACCAGTTCGGGTCCTCCCCAGCATTTT. Translation: CASTSSGPPQHF. The rearrangement joins TRBV2 to TRBJ1-5; unclear D gene. Trimming stripped 7 bases from V and 10 bases from J, with 14 bases between. The germline CDR1 and CDR2 sequences are SNHLY and FYNNEI. This CDR3 has 12 residues.

The genes are TRBV6-2 or TRBV6-3 and TRBJ1-1; D call uncertain. The CDR3 spans 15 residues. Germline CDR1 reads MNHEY; CDR2 reads SVGEGT. The V gene lost 6 bases and the J gene lost 1 base, with 15 bases spanning the gap. DNA of the CDR3: TGTGCCAGCAGCCCTACCTTGGCAGGGAACACTGAAGCTTTCTTT. Amino acids: CASSPTLAGNTEAFF.

The CDR3 nucleotides read TGTGCCAGCAGCCAAGAATTTTTACGCGGGGTGAGAGGTGAAAAACTGTTTTTT. Its translation is CASSQEFLRGVRGEKLFF. The chain couples TRBV3-1 (or the pseudogene TRBV3-2) to TRBJ1-4; the D is unclear. The CDR3 consists of 18 residues. V lost 0 bases and J lost 7, with 21 bases in between. Per the germline V gene, CDR1 is LGHDT and CDR2 is YNNKEL (reference sequence).